The 5 T cell receptor beta chains below come from one sample, sequenced in a study of CXCR3-negative and CXCR3-positive naive CD8 T cells (dated by TCRdb to between 2018 and 2020). The data were produced on a NextSeq 550. The Human TCR Profiling Kit (MiLaboratory) was used to prepare UMI-labeled 5' RACE TRB cDNA libraries. TCRdb reprocessed the reads, so every CDR3 protein sequence counts as one entry and DNA is not shown. The sample's own table lists about 81,000 distinct CDR3 sequences. Clones ranked in the top ten supply 1.6% of the sample. Sequenced: naive CXCR3- CD8+ T cells from blood. Explained via the paper, the cell subset or site label denotes: CD45RO-CCR7+CD27+CD95- naive CD8+ T cells lacking CXCR3 (TNR3-). These receptors all stem from a human donor in good health. Some clones in this sample may be carry-over from other donors' samples.

The rearrangement links TRBV12-3 or TRBV12-4 to TRBJ2-5; TCRdb picks TRBD1, but there is no DNA to check that call. CDR3 length equals 13 residues. CDR3 loop: CASSDGQQETQYF.

V and J are TRBV12-3 or TRBV12-4 and TRBJ1-2; TCRdb designates TRBD1, a call that cannot be tested without DNA. This CDR3 has 12 amino acids. The CDR3 reads CASSPGVPGYTF.

The chain recombines TRBV3-1 with TRBJ2-3; TCRdb lists TRBD2, though no DNA is available to test this call. In germline, CDR1 is LGHDT, CDR2 YNNKEL (reference sequence). This CDR3 region has 15 residues. CDR3 sequence reads: CASSQENGGGDTQYF.

This chain links TRBV27 with TRBJ2-3; no DNA is available, so the TRBD2 call from TCRdb remains unchecked. In germline, CDR1 is MNHEY, CDR2 SMNVEV (reference sequence). This CDR3 has 11 amino acids. This chain's CDR3 is CASSTAATQYF.

This chain connects TRBV30 to TRBJ2-7; the TRBD1 assignment by TCRdb is unverifiable without DNA. The CDR3 sequence is 13 residues long. The germline gives CDR1 GTSNPN, CDR2 SVGIG (reference sequence). CDR3 region: CAWSWGQGNEQYF.